This TCR beta chain was sequenced for a study of cytomegalovirus exposure and HLA in healthy donors. Study-level background: Researchers previously reported finding about 110 million unique TCR beta sequences from roughly 170 million T cells. Overall study findings and caveats: Most TCR sequences were rare, but some public TCRs occurred in many donors. Later on, an analysis found that several of the most significant clusters appeared to be linked to common viral pathogens, which included parvovirus B19.

The PCR contained 60 Vbeta and 13 Jbeta primers. Repertoires were generated with immunoSEQ multiplex PCR, while TCRdb's copy carries only in-frame clones and drops some. The data contain 120,000 or so clones, about 81% of them singletons. This CDR3 spans 15 amino acids. CDR1 and CDR2 (germline): SGHTA, FQGNSA. V gave up 2 bases and J gave up 6 bases, with 17 bases separating them. This clone was detected only a few times. What it recognizes is unknown. The sample consisted of PBMCs. This chain connects TRBV7-2 to TRBJ2-7; D perhaps matches TRBD1 (6 bases). This clonotype was sampled from a woman aged 45-65 years in good health and CMV-seropositive. The CDR3 reads CASSLTSWGPSEQYF. The CDR3 DNA follows: TGTGCCAGCAGCTTAACGTCCTGGGGGCCTTCCGAGCAGTACTTC.